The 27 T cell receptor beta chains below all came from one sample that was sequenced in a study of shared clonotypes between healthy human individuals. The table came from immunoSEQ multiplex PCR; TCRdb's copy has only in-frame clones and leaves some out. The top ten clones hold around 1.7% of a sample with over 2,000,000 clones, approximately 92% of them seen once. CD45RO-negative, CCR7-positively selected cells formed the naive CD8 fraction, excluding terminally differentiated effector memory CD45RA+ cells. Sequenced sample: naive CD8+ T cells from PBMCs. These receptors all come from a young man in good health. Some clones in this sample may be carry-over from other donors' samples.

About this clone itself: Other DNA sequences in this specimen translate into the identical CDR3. This CDR3 is CASSPRGGNEQFF. The CDR3 region has the DNA TGTGCCAGCAGCCCCCGGGGGGGGAATGAGCAGTTCTTC. The chain is built from TRBV7-9 and TRBJ2-1; 8 bases align to TRBD2. CDR3 length: 13 amino acids. Germline V gene sequence: CDR1 SEHNR, CDR2 FQNEAQ (reference sequence). J gave up 7 bases and V 5 bases, and 4 bases lay outside the gene matches.

CDR3 residues: CATSRGLAGDGDTQYF. CDR3 sequence (DNA): TGTGCCACCAGCAGAGGGCTAGCGGGAGATGGGGATACGCAGTATTTT. The chain links TRBV15 to TRBJ2-3; TRBD2 agrees at 10 bases. The V gene end was trimmed by 1 base and the J gene end by 6 bases; junction bases not matched to a gene: 7. CDR3 length equals 16 residues. Germline V CDR1 and CDR2: LNHNV, YYDKDF (reference sequence).

This chain's CDR3 is CASSFRGQSYEQYF. The DNA for the CDR3 is TGTGCCAGCAGCTTCAGGGGGCAAAGCTACGAGCAGTACTTC. The chain uses TRBV11-2 and TRBJ2-7, with 8 bases aligning to TRBD1. V dropped 3 bases and J dropped 3; count of bases not matched to a gene: 4. The CDR3 contains 14 residues. Germline CDR1 and CDR2: SGHAT and FQNNGV.

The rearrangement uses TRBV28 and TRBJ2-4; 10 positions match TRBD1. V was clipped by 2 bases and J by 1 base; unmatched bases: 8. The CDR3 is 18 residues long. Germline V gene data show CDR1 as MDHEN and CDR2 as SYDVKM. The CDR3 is CASSLPTDRGSAKNIQYF. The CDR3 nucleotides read TGTGCCAGCAGTTTACCCACGGACAGGGGGAGCGCCAAAAACATTCAGTACTTC.

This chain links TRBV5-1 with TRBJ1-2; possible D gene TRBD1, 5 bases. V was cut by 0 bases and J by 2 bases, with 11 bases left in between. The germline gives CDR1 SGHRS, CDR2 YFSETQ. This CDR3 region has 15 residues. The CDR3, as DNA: TGCGCCAGCAGCTTGGACTCAGGGACCAACTATGGCTACACCTTC. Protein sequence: CASSLDSGTNYGYTF.

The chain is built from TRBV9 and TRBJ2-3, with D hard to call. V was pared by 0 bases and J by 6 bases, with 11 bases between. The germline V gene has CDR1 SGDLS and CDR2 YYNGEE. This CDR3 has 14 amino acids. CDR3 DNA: TGTGCCAGCAGCGTAGCTGGAGCCCCCGATACGCAGTATTTT. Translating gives CASSVAGAPDTQYF.

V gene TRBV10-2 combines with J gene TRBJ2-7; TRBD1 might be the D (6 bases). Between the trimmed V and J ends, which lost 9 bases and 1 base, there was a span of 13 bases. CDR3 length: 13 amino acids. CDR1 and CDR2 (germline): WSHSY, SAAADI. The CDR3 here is CASKYRVSYEQYF. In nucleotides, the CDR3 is TGCGCCAGTAAATACAGGGTTTCCTACGAGCAGTACTTC.

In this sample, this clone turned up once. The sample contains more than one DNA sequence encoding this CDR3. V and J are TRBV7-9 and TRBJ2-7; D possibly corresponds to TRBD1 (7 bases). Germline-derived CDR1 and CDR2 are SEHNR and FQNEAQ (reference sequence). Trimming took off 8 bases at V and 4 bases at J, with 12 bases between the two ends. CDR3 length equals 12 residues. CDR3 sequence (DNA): TGTGCCAGCGGGGCAGGGGGGTACGAGCAGTACTTC. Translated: CASGAGGYEQYF.

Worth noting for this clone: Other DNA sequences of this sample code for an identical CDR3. CDR3 loop: CASSLGKETQYF. CDR3 coding DNA: TGTGCCAGCAGCTTGGGCAAAGAGACCCAGTACTTC. The genes are TRBV7-9 and TRBJ2-5; no clear D gene. V was clipped by 3 bases and J by 3 bases, with 5 bases between them. The CDR3 extends over 12 amino acids. Germline-derived CDR1 and CDR2 are SEHNR and FQNEAQ (reference sequence).

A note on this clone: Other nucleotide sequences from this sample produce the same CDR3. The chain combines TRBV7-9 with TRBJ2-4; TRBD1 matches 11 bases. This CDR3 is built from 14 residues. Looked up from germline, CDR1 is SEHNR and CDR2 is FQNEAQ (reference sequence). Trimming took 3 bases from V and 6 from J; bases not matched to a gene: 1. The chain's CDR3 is CASSLGTGGNIQYF. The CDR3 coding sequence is TGTGCCAGCAGCTTGGGGACAGGGGGAAACATTCAGTACTTC.

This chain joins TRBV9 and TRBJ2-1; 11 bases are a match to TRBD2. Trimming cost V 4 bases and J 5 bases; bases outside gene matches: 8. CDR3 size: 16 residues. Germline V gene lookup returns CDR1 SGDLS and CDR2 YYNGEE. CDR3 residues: CASSPRLAGWDNEQFF. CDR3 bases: TGTGCCAGCAGCCCAAGACTAGCGGGATGGGACAATGAGCAGTTCTTC.

CDR3 protein: CASSLVRQGGTGELFF. In nucleotides, the CDR3 is TGTGCCAGCAGCTTAGTGAGACAGGGGGGGACCGGGGAGCTGTTTTTT. The J gene is TRBJ2-2, the V gene TRBV7-8; 9 bases fit TRBD1. V was pared by 1 base and J by 5 bases, with 5 bases of the junction left unmatched. Germline V gives CDR1 SGHVS, CDR2 FQNEAQ. The CDR3 has 16 residues.

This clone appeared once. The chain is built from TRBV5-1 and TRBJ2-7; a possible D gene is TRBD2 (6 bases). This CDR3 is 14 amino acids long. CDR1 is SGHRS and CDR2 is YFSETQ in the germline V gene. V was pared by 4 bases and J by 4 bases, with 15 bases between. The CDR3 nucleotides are TGCGCCAGCAGCCTCCCGACGGGAGAGTACGAGCAGTACTTC. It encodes CASSLPTGEYEQYF. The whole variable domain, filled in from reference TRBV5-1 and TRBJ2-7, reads KAGVTQTPRYLIKTRGQQVTLSCSPISGHRSVSWYQQTPGQGLQFLFEYFSETQRNKGNFPGRFSGRQFSNSRSEMNVSTLELGDSALYLCASSLPTGEYEQYFGPGTRLTVT.

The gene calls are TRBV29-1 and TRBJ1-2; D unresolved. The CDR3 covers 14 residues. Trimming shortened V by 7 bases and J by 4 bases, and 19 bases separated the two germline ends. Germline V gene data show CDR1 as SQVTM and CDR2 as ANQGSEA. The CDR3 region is CSASGASSAYGYTF. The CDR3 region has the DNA TGCAGCGCCTCAGGAGCCTCTTCGGCCTATGGCTACACCTTC.

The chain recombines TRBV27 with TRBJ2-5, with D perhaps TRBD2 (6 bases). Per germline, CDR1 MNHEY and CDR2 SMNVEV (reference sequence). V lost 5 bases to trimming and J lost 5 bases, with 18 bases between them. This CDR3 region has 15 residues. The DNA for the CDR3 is TGTGCCAGCAGTCCGGGGGATACGCTTGCTGAGACCCAGTACTTC. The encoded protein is CASSPGDTLAETQYF.

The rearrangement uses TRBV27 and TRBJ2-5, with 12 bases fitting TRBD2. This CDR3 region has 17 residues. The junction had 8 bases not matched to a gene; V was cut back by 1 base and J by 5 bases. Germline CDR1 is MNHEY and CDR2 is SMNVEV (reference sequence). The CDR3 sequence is CASSLLLAGGPSETQYF. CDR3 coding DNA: TGTGCCAGCAGTTTATTGCTAGCGGGAGGGCCATCGGAGACCCAGTACTTC.

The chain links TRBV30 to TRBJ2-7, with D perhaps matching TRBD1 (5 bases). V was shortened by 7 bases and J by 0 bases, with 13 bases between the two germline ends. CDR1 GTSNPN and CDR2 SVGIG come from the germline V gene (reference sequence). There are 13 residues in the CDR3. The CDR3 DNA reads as TGTGCCTCCGACAGACCGAGCTCCTACGAGCAGTACTTC. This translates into CASDRPSSYEQYF.

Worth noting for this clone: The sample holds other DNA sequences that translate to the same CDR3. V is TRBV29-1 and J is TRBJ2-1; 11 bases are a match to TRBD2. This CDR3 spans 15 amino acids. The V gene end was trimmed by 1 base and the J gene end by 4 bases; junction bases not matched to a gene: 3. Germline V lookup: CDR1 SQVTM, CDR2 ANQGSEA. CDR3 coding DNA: TGCAGCGTTGAAGGACTAGCGGGATCGTACAATGAGCAGTTCTTC. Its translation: CSVEGLAGSYNEQFF.

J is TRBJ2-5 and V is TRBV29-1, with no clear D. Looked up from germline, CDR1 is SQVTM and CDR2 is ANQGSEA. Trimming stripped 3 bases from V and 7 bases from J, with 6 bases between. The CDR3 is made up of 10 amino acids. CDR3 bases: TGCAGCGTTGATGGAAGGACCCAGTACTTC. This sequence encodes CSVDGRTQYF.

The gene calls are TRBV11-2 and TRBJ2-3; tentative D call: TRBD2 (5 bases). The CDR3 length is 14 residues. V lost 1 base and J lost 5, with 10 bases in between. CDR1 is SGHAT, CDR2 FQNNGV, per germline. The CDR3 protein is CASSLVMAGDTQYF. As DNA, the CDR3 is TGTGCCAGCAGCTTAGTCATGGCGGGAGATACGCAGTATTTT.

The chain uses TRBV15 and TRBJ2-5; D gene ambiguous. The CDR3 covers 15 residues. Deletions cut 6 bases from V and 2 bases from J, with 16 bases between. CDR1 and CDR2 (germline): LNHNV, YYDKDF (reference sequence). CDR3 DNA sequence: TGTGCCACCAGTTCATCTCGAGAATTTCAAGAGACCCAGTACTTC. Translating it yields CATSSSREFQETQYF. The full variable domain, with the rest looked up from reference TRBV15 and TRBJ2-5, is DAMVIQNPRYQVTQFGKPVTLSCSQTLNHNVMYWYQQKSSQAPKLLFHYYDKDFNNEADTPDNFQSRRPNTSFCFLDIRSPGLGDTAMYLCATSSSREFQETQYFGPGTRLLVL.

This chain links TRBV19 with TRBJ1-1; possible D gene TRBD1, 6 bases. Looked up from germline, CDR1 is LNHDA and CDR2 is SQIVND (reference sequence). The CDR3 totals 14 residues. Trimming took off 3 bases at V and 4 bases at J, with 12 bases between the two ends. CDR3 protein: CASSMWGAATEAFF. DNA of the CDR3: TGTGCCAGTAGTATGTGGGGGGCTGCCACTGAAGCTTTCTTT.

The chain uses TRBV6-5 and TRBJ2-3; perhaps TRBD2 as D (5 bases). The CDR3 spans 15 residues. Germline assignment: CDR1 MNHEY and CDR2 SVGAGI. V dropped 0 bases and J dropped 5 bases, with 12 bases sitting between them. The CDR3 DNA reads TGTGCCAGCAGTTACTCGCGGGTCTTGGGAGATACGCAGTATTTT. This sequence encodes CASSYSRVLGDTQYF.

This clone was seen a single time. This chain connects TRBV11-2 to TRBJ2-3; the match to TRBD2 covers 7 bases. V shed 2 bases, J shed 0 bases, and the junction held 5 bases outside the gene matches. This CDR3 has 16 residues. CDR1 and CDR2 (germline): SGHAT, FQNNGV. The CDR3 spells CASSLYLAGSTDTQYF. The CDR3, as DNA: TGTGCCAGCAGCTTATATTTAGCGGGTAGCACAGATACGCAGTATTTT. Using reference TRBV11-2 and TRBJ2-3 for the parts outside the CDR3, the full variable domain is EAGVAQSPRYKIIEKRQSVAFWCNPISGHATLYWYQQILGQGPKLLIQFQNNGVVDDSQLPKDRFSAERLKGVDSTLKIQPAKLEDSAVYLCASSLYLAGSTDTQYFGPGTRLTVL.

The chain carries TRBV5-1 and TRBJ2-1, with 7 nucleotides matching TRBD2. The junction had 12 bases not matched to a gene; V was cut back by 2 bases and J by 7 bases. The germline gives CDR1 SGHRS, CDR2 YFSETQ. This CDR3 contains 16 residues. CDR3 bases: TGCGCCAGCAGCTTAACCGGGACTACATCCCAGAATGAGCAGTTCTTC. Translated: CASSLTGTTSQNEQFF.

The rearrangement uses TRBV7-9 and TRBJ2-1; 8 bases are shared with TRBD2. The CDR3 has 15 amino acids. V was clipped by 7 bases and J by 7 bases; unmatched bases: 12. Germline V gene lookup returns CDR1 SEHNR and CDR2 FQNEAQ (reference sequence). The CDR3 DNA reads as TGTGCCAGCACCAAAGTGGGACTAGATACTAATGAGCAGTTCTTC. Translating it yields CASTKVGLDTNEQFF.

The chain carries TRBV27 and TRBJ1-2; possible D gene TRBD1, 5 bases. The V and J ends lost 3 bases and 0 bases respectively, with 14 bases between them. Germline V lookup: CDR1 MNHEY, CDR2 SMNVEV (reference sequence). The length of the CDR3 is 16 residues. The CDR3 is CASSFLPQGANYGYTF. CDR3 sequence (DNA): TGTGCCAGCAGTTTCCTCCCCCAGGGAGCTAACTATGGCTACACCTTC.